Listed below are T cell receptor beta chains from one sample, sequenced in a study of T cells in localized non-small cell lung cancer. The assay was immunoSEQ multiplex PCR, and TCRdb's table has in-frame clones only and misses some. The data contain about 1,200 clones, roughly a quarter of them singletons. The sample here was normal lung tissue next to the tumor, taken before any cancer treatment. The receptors derive from a male donor at least 60 years old with stage II squamous cell lung carcinoma. The CDR3 runs from the conserved cysteine through the conserved F or W. A D gene is named only where the DNA matches it firmly. Expanded clones get a size class; other rows say once, few or many, or leave the size out.

d_gene | j_gene | abundance | v_gene | CDR3nt | CDR3aa
NA | TRBJ2-5 | NA | TRBV6-7 | TGTGCCAGCAGTTACTTTGGTTTCTGTTCAGCGGTAGAAGAGACCCAGTACTTC | CASSYFGFCSAVEETQYF
TRBD2 | TRBJ2-1 | NA | TRBV15 | TGTGCCACCAGCAGAGATCGAGGAGCTAGCGGAAAAAGTGAGCAGTTCTTC | CATSRDRGASGKSEQFF
TRBD2 | TRBJ2-1 | large | TRBV19 | TGTGCCAGTAGTCGGGCTAGCGGGGGGGCCTACAATGAGCAGTTCTTC | CASSRASGGAYNEQFF
NA | TRBJ1-1 | NA | TRBV19 | TGTGCCAGTAGTATGGGGTATCCTGAAGCTTTCTTT | CASSMGYPEAFF
NA | TRBJ1-1 | NA | TRBV28 | TGTGCCAGCACCTGGGCAGCCATGAACACTGAAGCTTTCTTT | CASTWAAMNTEAFF
TRBD1 | TRBJ1-3 | medium-sized | TRBV7-3 | TGTGCCAGCAGCTTAATGACGGACAGGGGCCCGGTCCCCTACTCTGGAAACCCCAACACCATATATTTT | CASSLMTDRGPVPYSGNPNTIYF
TRBD1 | TRBJ1-2 | NA | TRBV29-1 | TGCAGCGTTAAGACAGGGCAATATGGCTACACCTTC | CSVKTGQYGYTF
NA | TRBJ2-7 | NA | TRBV18 | TGTGCCAGTTGCCCGGGACAAGGGGGTGAGCAGTACTTC | CASCPGQGGEQYF
TRBD2 | TRBJ2-2 | medium-sized | TRBV6-8 | TGTGCCATCAGCTCGGGACTAGCGGGGGACGGGGAGCTGTTTTTT | CAISSGLAGDGELFF
NA | TRBJ1-1 | NA | TRBV29-1 | TGCAGCGTTGAAGTCGGAGGATCTGAAGCTTTCTTT | CSVEVGGSEAFF
NA | TRBJ2-7 | hyperexpanded | TRBV4-1 | TGCGCCAGCAGCCAGTCCGGGACTGGAGCCTACGAGCAGTACTTC | CASSQSGTGAYEQYF
NA | TRBJ2-7 | NA | TRBV6-8 | TGTGCCAGCAGCCCCCCTATAGCGGAGGGGGGATCCTACGAGCAGTACTTC | CASSPPIAEGGSYEQYF
NA | TRBJ1-1 | NA | TRBV6-8 | TGTGCCAGCAGTTTATCGAATCAAGGGGCTTACACTGAAGCTTTCTTT | CASSLSNQGAYTEAFF
NA | TRBJ1-1 | few | TRBV19 | TGTGCCAGTAGTATCGCTATTCTGTATGAAGCTTTCTTT | CASSIAILYEAFF
NA | TRBJ1-2 | NA | TRBV28 | TGTGCCAGCAGTTTAGGTGTAGGGGCTGGGGAGGGGTATGGCTACACCTTC | CASSLGVGAGEGYGYTF
NA | TRBJ1-1 | few | TRBV18 | TGTGCCAGCTCACGCCCCCAATCGAAAGCTTTCTTT | CASSRPQSKAFF
NA | TRBJ1-4 | few | TRBV9 | TGTGCCAGCAGTGAATTGGTGATGGGACTGTTTTTT | CASSELVMGLFF
NA | TRBJ1-6 | medium-sized | TRBV6-8 | TGTGCCAGCAGCCCCCGGATTTCCTCCTATAATTCACCCCTCCACTTT | CASSPRISSYNSPLHF
TRBD1 | TRBJ1-1 | NA | TRBV25-1 | TGTGCCAGCAGTGCGAAGGACAGGTTGAACACTGAAGCTTTCTTT | CASSAKDRLNTEAFF
TRBD2 | TRBJ2-1 | NA | TRBV11-3 | TGTGCCAGCAGCCAAACCTTAGCGGGAGGGGTCAATGAGCAGTTCTTC | CASSQTLAGGVNEQFF
NA | TRBJ2-2 | NA | TRBV19 | TGTGCCAGTAGTATAGTTGGGTACGGGATAGGGAATTCCGGGGAGCTGTTTTTT | CASSIVGYGIGNSGELFF
NA | TRBJ2-2 | few | TRBV9 | TGTGCCAGCAGCGTAGCTACCGGGGAGCTGTTTTTT | CASSVATGELFF
TRBD1 | TRBJ1-1 | few | TRBV9 | TGTGCCAGCAGCTTACAGGGGGCTGACACTGAAGCTTTCTTT | CASSLQGADTEAFF
NA | TRBJ2-3 | medium-sized | TRBV11-3 | TGTGCCAGCAGTCAGCCAGGGAGAGAGGCAGATACGCAGTATTTT | CASSQPGREADTQYF
TRBD1 | TRBJ1-4 | medium-sized | TRBV11-3 | TGTGCCAGCAGCTCCACCTATTCAGGGGGCGGTGAAAAACTGTTTTTT | CASSSTYSGGGEKLFF
NA | TRBJ1-2 | medium-sized | TRBV11-3 | TGTGCCAGCAGCCACCGGGACGGAAACTATGGCTACACCTTC | CASSHRDGNYGYTF
TRBD1 | TRBJ1-6 | NA | TRBV11-3 | TGTGCCAGCAGCGCCTGGACAGGTTATAATTCACCCCTCCACTTT | CASSAWTGYNSPLHF
NA | TRBJ1-5 | few | TRBV9 | TGTGCCAGCAGCGTAGGGGGGGGTCCCCAGCATTTT | CASSVGGGPQHF
NA | TRBJ1-2 | few | TRBV4-1 | TGCGCCAGCAGCCAAGAGGGGACGCAGGGGCTCGACTATGGCTACACCTTC | CASSQEGTQGLDYGYTF
NA | TRBJ1-1 | NA | TRBV5-1 | TGCGCCAGCAGCTTGGACCCACTCCCCGGGAACACTGAAGCTTTCTTT | CASSLDPLPGNTEAFF
TRBD1 | TRBJ1-6 | large | TRBV15 | TGTGCCACCAGCAGAGTTGGGGACTTCGACAGGGGGCGTTCACCCCTCCACTTT | CATSRVGDFDRGRSPLHF
NA | TRBJ2-5 | NA | TRBV6-8 | TGTGCCAGCAGCTCTGCATCGTACCAAGAGACCCAGTACTTC | CASSSASYQETQYF
NA | TRBJ1-5 | NA | TRBV23-1 | TGCGCCAGCAGCTTGGGAGAGAATCAGCCCCAGCATTTT | CASSLGENQPQHF
TRBD2 | TRBJ2-6 | few | TRBV29-1 | TGCAGCGTTGTTTGGGCTAGCGGGGACTCTGGGGCCAACGTCCTGACTTTC | CSVVWASGDSGANVLTF
NA | TRBJ2-7 | few | TRBV9 | TGTGCCAGCAGGGGAATCACCTACGAGCAGTACTTC | CASRGITYEQYF
NA | TRBJ1-1 | NA | TRBV28 | TGTGCCAGCAGTAGTACAGGGAGGAGTGAAGCTTTCTTT | CASSSTGRSEAFF
TRBD2 | TRBJ2-1 | NA | TRBV11-3 | TGTGCCAGCAGCTCTCGGTCGGGGGGCAATGAGCAGTTCTTC | CASSSRSGGNEQFF
NA | TRBJ2-1 | medium-sized | TRBV15 | TGTGCCACCAGCAGAGAATGGCGGGTGCTCAATGAGCAGTTCTTC | CATSREWRVLNEQFF
NA | TRBJ2-1 | large | TRBV11-3 | TGTGCCAGCAGCTTAGTAATGTCCTACAATGAGCAGTTCTTC | CASSLVMSYNEQFF
NA | TRBJ1-5 | NA | TRBV9 | TGTGCCAGCAGCCGGGACGGGCTGAGCAATCAGCCCCAGCATTTT | CASSRDGLSNQPQHF
TRBD1 | TRBJ2-3 | few | TRBV6-8 | TGTGCCAGCAGTGAGACCAGGGGGTTGACGCAGTATTTT | CASSETRGLTQYF
TRBD2 | TRBJ2-1 | few | TRBV9 | TGTGCCAGCAGCGTACGCTGGGGGACTAGCGGGCACTACAATGAGCAGTTCTTC | CASSVRWGTSGHYNEQFF
NA | TRBJ2-1 | NA | TRBV29-1 | TGCAGCGTTGTTTTCCGGGGCAGGTTCTCTCCCAATGAGCAGTTCTTC | CSVVFRGRFSPNEQFF